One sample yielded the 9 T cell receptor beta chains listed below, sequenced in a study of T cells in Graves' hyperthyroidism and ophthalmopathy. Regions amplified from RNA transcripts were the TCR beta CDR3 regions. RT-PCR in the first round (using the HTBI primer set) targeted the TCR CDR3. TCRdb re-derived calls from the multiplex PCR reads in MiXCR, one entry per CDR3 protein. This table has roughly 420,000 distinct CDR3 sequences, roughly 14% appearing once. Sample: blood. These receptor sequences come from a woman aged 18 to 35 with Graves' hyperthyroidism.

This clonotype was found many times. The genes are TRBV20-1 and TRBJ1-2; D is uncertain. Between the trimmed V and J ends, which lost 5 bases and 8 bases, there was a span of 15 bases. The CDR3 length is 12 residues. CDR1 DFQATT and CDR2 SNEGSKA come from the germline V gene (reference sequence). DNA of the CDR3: TGCAGTGCTCCCAAACCCCTGGCGGGCTACACCTTC. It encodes CSAPKPLAGYTF.

The CDR3 bases are TGTGCCAGCAGCGTAGGAGAACGCTCCTACAATGAGCAGTTCTTC. This sequence encodes CASSVGERSYNEQFF. This chain joins TRBV9 and TRBJ2-1; D is undetermined. This CDR3 is built from 15 residues. V gave up 0 bases and J gave up 0 bases, with 7 bases separating them. Germline assignment: CDR1 SGDLS and CDR2 YYNGEE.

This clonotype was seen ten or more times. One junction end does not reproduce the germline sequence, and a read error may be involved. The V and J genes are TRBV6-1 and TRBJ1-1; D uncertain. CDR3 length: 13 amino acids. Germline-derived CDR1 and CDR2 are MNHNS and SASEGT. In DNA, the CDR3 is TGTGCCAGCAGGGGTCGGATGAACGCTGAAGCTTTCTTT. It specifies CASRGRMNAEAFF.

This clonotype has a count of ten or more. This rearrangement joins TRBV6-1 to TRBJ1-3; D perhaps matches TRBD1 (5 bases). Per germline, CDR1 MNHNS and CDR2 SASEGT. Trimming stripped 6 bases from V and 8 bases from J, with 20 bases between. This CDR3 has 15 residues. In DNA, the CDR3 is TGTGCCAGCAGGAAACAGGTTGAACTATCGCACACCATATATTTT. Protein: CASRKQVELSHTIYF.

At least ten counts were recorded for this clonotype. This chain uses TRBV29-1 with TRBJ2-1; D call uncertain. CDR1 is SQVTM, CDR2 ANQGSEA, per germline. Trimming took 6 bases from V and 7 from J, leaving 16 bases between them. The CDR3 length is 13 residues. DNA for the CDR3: TGCAGCGTCCCCTCTAGATTATGGAATGAGCAGTTCTTC. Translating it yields CSVPSRLWNEQFF.

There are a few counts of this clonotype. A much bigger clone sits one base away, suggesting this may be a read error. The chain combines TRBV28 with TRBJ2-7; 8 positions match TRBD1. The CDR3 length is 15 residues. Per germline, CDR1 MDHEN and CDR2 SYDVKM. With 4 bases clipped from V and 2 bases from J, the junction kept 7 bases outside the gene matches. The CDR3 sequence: CASSYDRGSPYEQYF. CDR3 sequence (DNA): TGTGCCAGCAGTTACGACAGGGGAAGCCCCTACGAGCAGTACTTC.

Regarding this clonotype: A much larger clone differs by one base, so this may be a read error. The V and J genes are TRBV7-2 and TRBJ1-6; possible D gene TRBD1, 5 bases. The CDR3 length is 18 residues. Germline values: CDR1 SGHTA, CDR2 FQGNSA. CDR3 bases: TGTGCCAGCAGCTCCCGGGACTTCGGTACGGGGTATAGTTCACCCCTCCACTTT. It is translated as CASSSRDFGTGYSSPLHF.

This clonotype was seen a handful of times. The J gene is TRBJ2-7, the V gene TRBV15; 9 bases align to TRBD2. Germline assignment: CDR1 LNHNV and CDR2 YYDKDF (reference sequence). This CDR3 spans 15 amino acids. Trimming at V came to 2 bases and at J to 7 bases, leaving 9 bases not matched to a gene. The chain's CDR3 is CATSRHTSGPDEQYF. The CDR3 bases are TGTGCCACCAGCAGACATACTAGCGGGCCAGATGAGCAGTACTTC.

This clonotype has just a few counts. The CDR3 region has the DNA TGTGCCAGCAGTGGGGCCGGGACAGGGGTTCGAGAGACCCAGTACTTC. Residues: CASSGAGTGVRETQYF. The chain recombines TRBV6-1 with TRBJ2-5, with 10 bases matching TRBD1. The CDR3 spans 16 residues. The V gene's germline CDR1 is MNHNS and CDR2 SASEGT. The J segment lost 4 bases and the V segment lost 4 bases, leaving 9 bases of the junction unmatched.